This note documents a single T cell receptor beta chain sequence. What it binds is not known. These data belong to a study of T cell responses to AZD1222 COVID-19 vaccine. Notes on the study in general: The CD4 TCRs associated with vaccination extended across spike and predominated at 160-218 and 743-854. No day 14 peak samples; only post-peak repertoires were characterized. Elevations in Spike-specific TCR breadth and depth followed administration of two AZD1222 doses. Targeting of unmutated variant regions was reportedly seen in nearly half of spike-specific TCRs.

TCRdb's table, derived via immunoSEQ multiplex PCR, lists solely in-frame clones and lacks some. The table shows about 120,000 clones, with 88% occurring only once. Germline V CDR1 and CDR2: LNHDA, SQIVND (reference sequence). V was shortened by 3 bases and J by 5 bases, with 11 bases between the two germline ends. CDR3 size: 14 residues. The clonotype comes from an adult in good health. Here the sequenced sample was peripheral blood, taken on day 0 of AZD1222 vaccination. The gene calls are TRBV19 and TRBJ1-5; the D gene is possibly TRBD1 (5 bases). This CDR3 reads CASSMRGSDQPQHF. For the CDR3, the DNA is TGTGCCAGTAGTATGCGGGGCAGTGATCAGCCCCAGCATTTT.